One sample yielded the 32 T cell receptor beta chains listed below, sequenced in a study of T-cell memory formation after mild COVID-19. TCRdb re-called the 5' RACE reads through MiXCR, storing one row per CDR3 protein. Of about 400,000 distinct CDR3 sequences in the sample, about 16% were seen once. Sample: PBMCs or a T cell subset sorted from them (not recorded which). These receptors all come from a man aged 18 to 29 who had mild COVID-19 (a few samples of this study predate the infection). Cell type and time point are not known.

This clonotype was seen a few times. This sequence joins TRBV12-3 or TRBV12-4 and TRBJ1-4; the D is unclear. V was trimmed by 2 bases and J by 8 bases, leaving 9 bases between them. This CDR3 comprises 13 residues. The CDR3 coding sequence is TGTGCCAGCAGTTTAATGAGTGGAGAAAAACTGTTTTTT. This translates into CASSLMSGEKLFF.

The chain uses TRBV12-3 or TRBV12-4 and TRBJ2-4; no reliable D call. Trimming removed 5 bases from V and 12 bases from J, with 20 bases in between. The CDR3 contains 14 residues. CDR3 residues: CASSLWLTSVSQYF. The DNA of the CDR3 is TGTGCCAGCAGTCTGTGGCTAACTTCGGTCAGTCAGTACTTC.

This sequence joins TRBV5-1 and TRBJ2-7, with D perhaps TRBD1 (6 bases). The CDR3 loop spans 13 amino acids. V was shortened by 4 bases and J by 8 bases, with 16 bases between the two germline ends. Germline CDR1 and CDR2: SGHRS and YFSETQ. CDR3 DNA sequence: TGCGCCAGCAGCGAACAGACAGGTTCCCAGCAGTACTTC. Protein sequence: CASSEQTGSQQYF.

The DNA of the CDR3 is TGTGCCATCAGGACCGATCTCGATCAGCCCCAGCATTTT. As protein: CAIRTDLDQPQHF. V usage is TRBV10-3 and J usage is TRBJ1-5; D gene unclear. Trimming took off 6 bases at V and 5 bases at J, with 11 bases between the two ends. Germline CDR1 is ENHRY and CDR2 is SYGVKD. The CDR3 totals 13 residues.

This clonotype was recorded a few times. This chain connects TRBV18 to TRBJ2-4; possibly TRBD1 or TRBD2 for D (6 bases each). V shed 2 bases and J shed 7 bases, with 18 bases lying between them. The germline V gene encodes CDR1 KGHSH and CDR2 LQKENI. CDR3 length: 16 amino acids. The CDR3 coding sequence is TGTGCCAGCTCACCAGTACCCGGGGGCGGAAGGAACATTCAGTACTTC. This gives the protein CASSPVPGGGRNIQYF.

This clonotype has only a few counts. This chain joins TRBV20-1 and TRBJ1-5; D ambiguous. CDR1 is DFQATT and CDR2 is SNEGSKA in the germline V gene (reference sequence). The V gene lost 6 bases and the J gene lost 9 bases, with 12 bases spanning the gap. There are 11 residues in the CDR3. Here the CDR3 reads CSATRLGPQHF. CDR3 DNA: TGCAGTGCCACCCGGTTGGGGCCCCAGCATTTT.

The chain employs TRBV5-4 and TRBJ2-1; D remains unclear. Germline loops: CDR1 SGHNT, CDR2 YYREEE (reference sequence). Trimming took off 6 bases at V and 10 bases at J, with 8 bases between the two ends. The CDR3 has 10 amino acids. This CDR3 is CASTPPEQFF. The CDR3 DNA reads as TGTGCCAGCACCCCTCCGGAGCAGTTCTTC.

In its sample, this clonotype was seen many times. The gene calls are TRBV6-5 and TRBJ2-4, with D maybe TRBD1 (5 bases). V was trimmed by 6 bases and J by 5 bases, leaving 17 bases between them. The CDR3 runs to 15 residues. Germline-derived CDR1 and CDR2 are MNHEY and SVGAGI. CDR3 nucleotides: TGTGCCAGCAGGATGACCGCAGGGCGAGAAAACATTCAGTACTTC. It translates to CASRMTAGRENIQYF.

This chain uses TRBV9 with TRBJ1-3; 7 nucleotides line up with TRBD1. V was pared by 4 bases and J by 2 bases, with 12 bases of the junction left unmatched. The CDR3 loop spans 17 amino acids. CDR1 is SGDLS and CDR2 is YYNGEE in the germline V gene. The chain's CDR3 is CASSPRTGAGTGNTIYF. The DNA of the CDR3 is TGTGCCAGCAGCCCCCGGACAGGAGCAGGTACTGGAAACACCATATATTTT.

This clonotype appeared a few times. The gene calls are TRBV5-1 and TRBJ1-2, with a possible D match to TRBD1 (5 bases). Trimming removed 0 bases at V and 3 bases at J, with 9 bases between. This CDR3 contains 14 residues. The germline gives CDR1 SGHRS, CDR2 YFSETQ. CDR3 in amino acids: CASSLDRRDYGYTF. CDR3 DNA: TGCGCCAGCAGCTTGGATCGCAGGGACTATGGCTACACCTTC.

The CDR3 loop reads CASKTSGARYNEQFF. CDR3 in DNA: TGTGCCAGCAAGACTTCAGGGGCGCGATACAATGAGCAGTTCTTC. The chain carries TRBV2 and TRBJ2-1, with a tentative D call TRBD1 (6 bases). V lost 7 bases to trimming and J lost 4 bases, with 17 bases between them. CDR3 length equals 15 residues. Germline V gives CDR1 SNHLY, CDR2 FYNNEI.

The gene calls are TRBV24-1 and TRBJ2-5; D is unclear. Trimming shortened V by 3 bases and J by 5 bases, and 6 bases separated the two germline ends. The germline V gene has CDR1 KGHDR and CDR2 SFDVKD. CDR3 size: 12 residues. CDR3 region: CATSDPRETQYF. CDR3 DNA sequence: TGTGCCACCAGTGATCCGCGGGAGACCCAGTACTTC.

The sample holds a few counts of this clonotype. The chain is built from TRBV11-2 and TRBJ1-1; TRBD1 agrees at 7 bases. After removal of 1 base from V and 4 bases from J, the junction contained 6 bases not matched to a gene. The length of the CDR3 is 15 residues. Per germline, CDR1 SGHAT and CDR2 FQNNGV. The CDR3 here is CASSLGEGGGTEAFF. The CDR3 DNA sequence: TGTGCCAGCAGCTTAGGGGAAGGGGGCGGCACTGAAGCTTTCTTT.

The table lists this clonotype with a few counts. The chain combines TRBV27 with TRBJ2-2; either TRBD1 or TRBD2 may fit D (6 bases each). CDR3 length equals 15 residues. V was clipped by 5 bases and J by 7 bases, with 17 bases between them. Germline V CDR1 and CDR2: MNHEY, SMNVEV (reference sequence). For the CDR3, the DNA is TGTGCCAGCAGTGCATACGGGGGCAGCGGCGGGGAGCTGTTTTTT. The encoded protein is CASSAYGGSGGELFF.

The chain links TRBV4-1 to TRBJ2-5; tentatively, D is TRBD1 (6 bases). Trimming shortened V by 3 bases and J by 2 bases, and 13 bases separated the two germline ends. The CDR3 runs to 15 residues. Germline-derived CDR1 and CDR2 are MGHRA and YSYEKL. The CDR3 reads CASSHPTRGQETQYF. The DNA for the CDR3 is TGCGCCAGCAGCCATCCAACCAGGGGTCAAGAGACCCAGTACTTC.

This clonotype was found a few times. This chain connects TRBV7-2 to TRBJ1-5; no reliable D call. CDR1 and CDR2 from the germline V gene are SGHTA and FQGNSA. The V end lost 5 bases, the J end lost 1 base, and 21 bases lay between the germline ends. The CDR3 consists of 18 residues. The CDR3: CASSRPWRSPKSNQPQHF. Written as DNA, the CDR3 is TGTGCCAGCAGCCGCCCATGGCGGTCGCCCAAGAGCAATCAGCCCCAGCATTTT. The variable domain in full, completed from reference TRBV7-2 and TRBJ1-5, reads GAGVSQSPSNKVTEKGKDVELRCDPISGHTALYWYRQSLGQGLEFLIYFQGNSAPDKSGLPSDRFSAERTGGSVSTLTIQRTQQEDSAVYLCASSRPWRSPKSNQPQHFGDGTRLSIL.

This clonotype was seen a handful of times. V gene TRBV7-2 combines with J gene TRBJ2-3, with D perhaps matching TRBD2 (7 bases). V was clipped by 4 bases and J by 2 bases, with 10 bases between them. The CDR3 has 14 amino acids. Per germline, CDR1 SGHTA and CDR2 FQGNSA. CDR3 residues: CASSWGGITDTQYF. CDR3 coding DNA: TGTGCCAGCAGCTGGGGGGGCATCACAGATACGCAGTATTTT. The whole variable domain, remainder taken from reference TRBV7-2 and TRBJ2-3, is GAGVSQSPSNKVTEKGKDVELRCDPISGHTALYWYRQSLGQGLEFLIYFQGNSAPDKSGLPSDRFSAERTGGSVSTLTIQRTQQEDSAVYLCASSWGGITDTQYFGPGTRLTVL.

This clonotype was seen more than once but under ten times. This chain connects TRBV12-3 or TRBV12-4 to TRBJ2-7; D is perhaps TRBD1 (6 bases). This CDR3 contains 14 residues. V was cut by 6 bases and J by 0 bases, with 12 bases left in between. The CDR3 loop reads CASSTGSDSYEQYF. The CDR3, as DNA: TGTGCCAGCAGCACAGGGTCTGACTCCTACGAGCAGTACTTC.

CDR3 in amino acids: CASSQDGGRVGDEQFF. The CDR3 DNA reads as TGCGCCAGCAGCCAAGACGGCGGCAGGGTGGGCGATGAGCAGTTCTTC. This chain connects TRBV4-3 to TRBJ2-1, with D perhaps matching TRBD1 (5 bases). Trimming stripped 0 bases from V and 8 bases from J, with 17 bases between. CDR3 size: 16 residues. Germline assignment: CDR1 LGHNA and CDR2 YSLEER.

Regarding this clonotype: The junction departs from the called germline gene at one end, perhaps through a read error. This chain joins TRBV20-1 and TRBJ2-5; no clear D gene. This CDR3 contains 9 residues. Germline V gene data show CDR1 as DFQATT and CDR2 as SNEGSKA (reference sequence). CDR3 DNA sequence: TGCAGGGCTACCGAGACCCAGTACTTC. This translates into CRATETQYF.

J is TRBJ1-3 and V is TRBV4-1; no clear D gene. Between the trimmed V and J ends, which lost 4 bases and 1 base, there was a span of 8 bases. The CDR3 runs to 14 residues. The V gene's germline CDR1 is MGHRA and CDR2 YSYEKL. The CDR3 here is CASSRSMSGNTIYF. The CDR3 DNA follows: TGCGCCAGCAGCCGATCGATGTCTGGAAACACCATATATTTT.

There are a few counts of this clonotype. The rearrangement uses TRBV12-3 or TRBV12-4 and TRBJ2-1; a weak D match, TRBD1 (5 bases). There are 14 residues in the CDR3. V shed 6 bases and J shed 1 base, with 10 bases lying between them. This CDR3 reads CASRGEGSYNEQFF. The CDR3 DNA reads TGTGCCAGCAGAGGGGAAGGGTCCTACAATGAGCAGTTCTTC.

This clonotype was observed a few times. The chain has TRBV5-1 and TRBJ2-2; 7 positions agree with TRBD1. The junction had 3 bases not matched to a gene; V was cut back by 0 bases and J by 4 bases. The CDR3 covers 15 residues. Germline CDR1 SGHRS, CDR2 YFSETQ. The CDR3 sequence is CASSLEGQPTGELFF. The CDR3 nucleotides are TGCGCCAGCAGCTTGGAGGGACAGCCCACCGGGGAGCTGTTTTTT.

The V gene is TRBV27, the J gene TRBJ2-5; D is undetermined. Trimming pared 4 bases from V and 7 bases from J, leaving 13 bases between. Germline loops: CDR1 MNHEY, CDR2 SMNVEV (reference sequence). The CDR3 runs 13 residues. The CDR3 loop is CASSSGAPGTQYF. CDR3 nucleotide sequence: TGTGCCAGCAGTTCCGGTGCTCCTGGGACCCAGTACTTC.

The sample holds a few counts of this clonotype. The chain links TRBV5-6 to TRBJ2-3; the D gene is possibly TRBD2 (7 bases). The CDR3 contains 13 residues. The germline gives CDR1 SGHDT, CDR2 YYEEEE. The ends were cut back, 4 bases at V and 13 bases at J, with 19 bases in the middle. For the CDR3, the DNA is TGTGCCAGCAGCCCCCGGGATACAGGGAGGGAGTATTTT. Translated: CASSPRDTGREYF.

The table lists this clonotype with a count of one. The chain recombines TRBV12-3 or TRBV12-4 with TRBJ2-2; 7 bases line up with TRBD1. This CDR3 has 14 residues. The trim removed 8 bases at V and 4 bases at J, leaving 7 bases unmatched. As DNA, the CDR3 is TGTGCCAGCCACCTAGGGGGCTCCACCGGGGAGCTGTTTTTT. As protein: CASHLGGSTGELFF.

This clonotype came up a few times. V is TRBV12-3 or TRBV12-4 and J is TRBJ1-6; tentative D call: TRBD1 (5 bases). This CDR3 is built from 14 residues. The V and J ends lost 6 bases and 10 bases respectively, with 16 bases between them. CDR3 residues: CASSHGTGMSPLHF. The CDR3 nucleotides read TGTGCCAGCAGCCACGGGACGGGGATGTCACCCCTCCACTTT.

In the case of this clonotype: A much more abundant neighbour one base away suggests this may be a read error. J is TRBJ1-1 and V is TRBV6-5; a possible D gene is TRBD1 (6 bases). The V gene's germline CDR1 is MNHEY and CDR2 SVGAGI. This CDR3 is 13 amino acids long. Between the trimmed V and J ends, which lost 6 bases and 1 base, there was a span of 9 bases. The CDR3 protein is CASRRGQNTEAFF. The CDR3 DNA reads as TGTGCCAGCAGACGGGGACAGAACACTGAAGCTTTCTTT.

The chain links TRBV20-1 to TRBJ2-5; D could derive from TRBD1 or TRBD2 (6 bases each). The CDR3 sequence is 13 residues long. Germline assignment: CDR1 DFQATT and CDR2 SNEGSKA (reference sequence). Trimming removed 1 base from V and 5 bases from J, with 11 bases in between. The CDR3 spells CSARGGAHETQYF. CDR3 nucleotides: TGCAGTGCTAGAGGGGGGGCGCATGAGACCCAGTACTTC.

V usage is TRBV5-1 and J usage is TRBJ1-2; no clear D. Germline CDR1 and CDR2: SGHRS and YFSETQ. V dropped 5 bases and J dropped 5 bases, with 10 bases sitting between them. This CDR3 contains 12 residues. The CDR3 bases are TGCGCCAGCAGTTACTACGATTATGGCTACACCTTC. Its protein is CASSYYDYGYTF.

DNA for the CDR3: TGCGCCAGCGCAAACAGCTTGAACACTGAAGCTTTCTTT. Protein product: CASANSLNTEAFF. The genes are TRBV10-1 and TRBJ1-1; no reliable D call. With 8 bases removed from V and 0 bases from J, the gap between germline ends came to 10 bases. This CDR3 has 13 residues. Germline CDR1 WNHNN, CDR2 SYGVQD (reference sequence).

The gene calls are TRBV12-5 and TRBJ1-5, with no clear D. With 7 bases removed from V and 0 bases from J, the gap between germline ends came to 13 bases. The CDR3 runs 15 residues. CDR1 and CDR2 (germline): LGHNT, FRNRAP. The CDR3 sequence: CASASRAYSNQPQHF. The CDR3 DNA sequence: TGTGCTAGTGCCTCAAGGGCTTATAGCAATCAGCCCCAGCATTTT.